The sample holds many counts of the clone carrying this T cell receptor beta chain. Its antigen is not known. The data belong to a study of T cell repertoires in cytomegalovirus infection. Study findings and constraints: People with CMV and the relevant HLA were identified by cumulative public TCR beta family frequency.

Germline V gene lookup returns CDR1 SGHTA and CDR2 FQGNSA. This CDR3 is built from 13 residues. Deletions cut 5 bases from V and 0 bases from J, with 6 bases between. TCRdb ran MiXCR on the reads and lists one entry per CDR3 protein. The sample has tens of thousands of distinct CDR3 sequences; 20% are singletons. Sequencing was performed on PBMCs, sequenced either directly or after in vitro stimulation (not recorded which). J is TRBJ2-3 and V is TRBV7-2; D gene unclear. The receptor was derived from a human donor in good health (CMV status not recorded). Some clones in this sample may be carry-over from other donors' samples. DNA for the CDR3: TGTGCCAGCAGCGTGACTAGCACAGATACGCAGTATTTT. Its protein is CASSVTSTDTQYF.